This T cell receptor (beta chain) is drawn from a study of T cells in Graves' hyperthyroidism and ophthalmopathy. Regarding the study as a whole: Blood held most thyroid clonotypes expanded above 0.001 frequency.

Calling Graves' hyperthyroidism stable meant ophthalmopathy did not progress within 18 months. Germline V gene data show CDR1 as KGHSH and CDR2 as LQKENI. The CDR3 loop spans 13 amino acids. With 6 bases removed from V and 3 bases from J, the gap between germline ends came to 11 bases. What was amplified from RNA transcripts were TCR beta CDR3 regions. The HTBI primer set was used in a first-round RT-PCR of the TCR CDR3. TCRdb ran MiXCR on the multiplex PCR reads and lists one entry per CDR3 protein. Of a few hundred thousand distinct CDR3 sequences in the sample, 15% were seen once. This clonotype came up many times. Its antigen is unknown.

This TCR derives from a woman in her twenties or thirties with Graves' hyperthyroidism. The V gene is TRBV18, the J gene TRBJ1-2; D call uncertain. The sequenced sample consisted of blood. The CDR3 region has the DNA TGTGCCAGCTCGCCTCGCCAAGACTATGGCTACACCTTC. The encoded protein is CASSPRQDYGYTF.